This T cell receptor beta chain was captured in a study of cytomegalovirus exposure and HLA in healthy donors. A multiplex PCR was run with 60 Vbeta primers and 13 Jbeta primers. Profiled with immunoSEQ multiplex PCR; TCRdb holds only in-frame clones, not every one. The data show around 95,000 clones, with about 81% seen just once and over 4% held by the top ten. The CDR3 length is 13 residues. Germline assignment: CDR1 SEHNR and CDR2 FQNEAQ (reference sequence). Trimming shortened V by 2 bases and J by 8 bases, and 12 bases separated the two germline ends. The clonotype was recovered from a woman between 35 and 50 years old in good health and CMV-seropositive. Sequenced: PBMCs. The chain joins TRBV7-9 to TRBJ1-2; no firm D call. CDR3 residues: CASSLKGVGGYTF. The CDR3 coding sequence is TGTGCCAGCAGCTTAAAGGGAGTCGGAGGCTACACCTTC.